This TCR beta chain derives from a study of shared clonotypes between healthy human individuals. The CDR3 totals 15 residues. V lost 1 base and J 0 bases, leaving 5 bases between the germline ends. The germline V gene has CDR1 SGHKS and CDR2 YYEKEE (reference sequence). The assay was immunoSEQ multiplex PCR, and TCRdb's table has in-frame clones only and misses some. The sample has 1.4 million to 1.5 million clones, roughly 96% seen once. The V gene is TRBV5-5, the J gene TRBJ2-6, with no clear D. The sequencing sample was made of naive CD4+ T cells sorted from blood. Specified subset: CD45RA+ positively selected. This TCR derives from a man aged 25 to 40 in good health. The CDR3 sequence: CASSLLSSGANVLTF. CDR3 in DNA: TGTGCCAGCAGCTTGCTTAGCTCTGGGGCCAACGTCCTGACTTTC.